The rows below give T cell receptor beta chains drawn from one sample of a study of blood T cell repertoires in COVID-19. Method: immunoSEQ multiplex PCR; TCRdb's copy keeps in-frame clones and lacks some. The profile shows about 330,000 clones, 80% to 95% of them singletons. The sample comprised PBMCs or T cells enriched from blood (not recorded which). The receptors derive from a woman aged 25 to 39 who had recovered from COVID-19. CDR3s include the opening cysteine and the closing phenylalanine or tryptophan. A D gene is named only where the DNA matches it firmly. Where a row states a size, it is once, few, many or the class of an expanded clone; other rows omit it.

CDR3 length	V gene	clone size	D gene	J gene	CDR3 DNA	CDR3 protein
14	TRBV9	NA	NA	TRBJ2-7	TGTGCCAGCAGCGTATCGGGAGTCCCCTACGAGCAGTACTTC	CASSVSGVPYEQYF
13	TRBV12-3/TRBV12-4	NA	NA	TRBJ1-3	TGTGCCAGCGGGGGGACGGGCGGAAACACCATATATTTT	CASGGTGGNTIYF
15	TRBV2	once	TRBD2	TRBJ2-5	TGTGCCAGCACCGGGACTAGCGGGGGGGCCGAGACCCAGTACTTC	CASTGTSGGAETQYF
13	TRBV28	once	NA	TRBJ2-1	TGTGCCAGCAGCACAACCCTGCCCAATGAGCAGTTCTTC	CASSTTLPNEQFF
16	TRBV7-2	once	NA	TRBJ1-5	TGTGCCAGCAGCCCGACGACAAGGATGGTCAATCAGCCCCAGCATTTT	CASSPTTRMVNQPQHF
15	TRBV7-8	NA	NA	TRBJ2-7	TGTGCCAGCAGCTTAGAACGAGGGGGTTTCAACGAGCAGTACTTC	CASSLERGGFNEQYF
15	TRBV3-1/TRBV3-2	NA	NA	TRBJ1-2	TGTGCCAGCAGCTCCGGAGTGGGGGGGCAGAGCGGCTACACCTTC	CASSSGVGGQSGYTF
14	TRBV28	NA	NA	TRBJ1-2	TGTGCCAGCAGTTTGGCAACAGGGCCCTATGGCTACACCTTC	CASSLATGPYGYTF
15	TRBV13	NA	TRBD2	TRBJ2-7	TGTGCCAGCAGCTCCCGGGTAGCGGGGGTCGACGAGCAGTACTTC	CASSSRVAGVDEQYF
14	TRBV14	NA	NA	TRBJ2-5	TGTGCCAGCAGCGATAGTAATACTTGGGAGACCCAGTACTTC	CASSDSNTWETQYF
17	TRBV7-2	NA	TRBD2	TRBJ2-1	TGTGCCAGCAGCTCCTTCCCCCAGCGGGAGGGCCCCAATGAGCAGTTCTTC	CASSSFPQREGPNEQFF
13	TRBV28	NA	NA	TRBJ1-3	TGTGCCAGCAGACTAGCAGGGGGAAACACCATATATTTT	CASRLAGGNTIYF
17	TRBV4-2	NA	NA	TRBJ1-6	TGTGCCAGCAGCCAAGATTTTGGGGGACTAAATAATTCACCCCTCCACTTT	CASSQDFGGLNNSPLHF
17	TRBV4-1	NA	NA	TRBJ1-2	TGCGCCAGCAGCCCCGGAGGTCGGGACACCCGGAACTATGGCTACACCTTC	CASSPGGRDTRNYGYTF
15	TRBV7-9	NA	NA	TRBJ1-5	TGTGCCAGCAGCCGGACGGACAGTTTGAATCAGCCCCAGCATTTT	CASSRTDSLNQPQHF
15	TRBV4-3	NA	TRBD1	TRBJ1-2	TGCGCCAGCAGCCAAGGAGCGGGACAGGGCTATGGCTACACCTTC	CASSQGAGQGYGYTF
14	TRBV18	NA	NA	TRBJ1-4	TGTGCCAGCACCTCTAGCGACGTCAATGAAAAACTGTTTTTT	CASTSSDVNEKLFF
17	TRBV20-1	NA	TRBD2	TRBJ2-3	TGCAGTGCTAGTAATCAGTGGCTAGCGGGGGGAACTGATACGCAGTATTTT	CSASNQWLAGGTDTQYF
14	TRBV9	NA	TRBD1	TRBJ2-7	TGTGCCAGCAGCGACCGAGACAGGGGGGACGAGCAGTACTTC	CASSDRDRGDEQYF
13	TRBV6-5	NA	NA	TRBJ1-2	TGTGCCAGCAGTTACGGGCGGGTGTCTGGCTACACCTTC	CASSYGRVSGYTF